The 21 T cell receptor beta chains presented below share a single source sample, sequenced in a study of shared clonotypes between healthy human individuals. Data came from immunoSEQ multiplex PCR; TCRdb stores just in-frame clones and leaves some out. Among 2.5 million or so clones listed, around 94% were seen once. The specimen sequenced was naive CD4+ T cells sorted from blood. Specified subset: CD45RA+ positively selected. The origin of the receptors is a man between 18 and 29 years old in good health.

This clone was picked up one time. V is TRBV7-9 and J is TRBJ1-4; 7 bases are a match to TRBD1. V shed 5 bases and J 5 bases; nucleotides not matched to a gene: 5. The germline V gene has CDR1 SEHNR and CDR2 FQNEAQ (reference sequence). This CDR3 is 14 amino acids long. The CDR3 sequence: CASSPMTGNEKLFF. In DNA, the CDR3 is TGTGCCAGCAGCCCGATGACAGGGAATGAAAAACTGTTTTTT. Supplemented by reference TRBV7-9 and TRBJ1-4, the full variable domain reads DTGVSQNPRHKITKRGQNVTFRCDPISEHNRLYWYRQTLGQGPEFLTYFQNEAQLEKSRLLSDRFSAERPKGSFSTLEIQRTEQGDSAMYLCASSPMTGNEKLFFGSGTQLSVL.

A single count supports this clone. V usage is TRBV23-1 and J usage is TRBJ1-5; no definite D call. TRBV23-1 is sorted into the ORF group, with uncertain function. Trimming took off 7 bases at V and 4 bases at J, with 14 bases between the two ends. CDR3 length: 14 amino acids. The CDR3 DNA is TGCGCCAGCACCCGTTTCCAGCTGAATCAGCCCCAGCATTTT. Translation gives CASTRFQLNQPQHF.

The sample holds one count of this clone. The chain joins TRBV7-2 to TRBJ2-7; D unresolved. Germline CDR1 reads SGHTA; CDR2 reads FQGNSA. The ends were cut back, 5 bases at V and 3 bases at J, with 14 bases in the middle. The CDR3 runs 14 residues. The CDR3 protein is CASSPEWLSYEQYF. As DNA, the CDR3 is TGTGCCAGCAGCCCCGAGTGGCTAAGCTACGAGCAGTACTTC.

This clone was counted only a few times. In the same sample, other DNA sequences code for this CDR3. The rearrangement links TRBV5-1 to TRBJ1-2; the D gene is possibly TRBD1 (6 bases). The CDR3 consists of 13 residues. Germline lookup yields CDR1 SGHRS and CDR2 YFSETQ. V was pared by 0 bases and J by 3 bases, with 6 bases between. CDR3 coding DNA: TGCGCCAGCAGCTTGGAGGGGGACTATGGCTACACCTTC. The encoded protein is CASSLEGDYGYTF.

The chain uses TRBV7-9 and TRBJ2-3, with 9 nucleotides matching TRBD1. Germline CDR1 and CDR2: SEHNR and FQNEAQ (reference sequence). V dropped 3 bases and J dropped 0; count of bases not matched to a gene: 10. The CDR3 is 18 residues long. CDR3 loop: CASSLGTGTIGSTDTQYF. The CDR3 DNA is TGTGCCAGCAGCTTGGGGACAGGGACTATCGGTAGCACAGATACGCAGTATTTT.

The V gene is TRBV5-4, the J gene TRBJ1-2; TRBD1 matches 10 bases. The CDR3 spans 15 residues. V was pared by 4 bases and J by 8 bases, with 11 bases of the junction left unmatched. Germline V gives CDR1 SGHNT, CDR2 YYREEE (reference sequence). The CDR3 DNA follows: TGTGCCAGCAGCAAGGGACAGGGGCTTTCTCGAGGCTACACCTTC. Translating gives CASSKGQGLSRGYTF.

This rearrangement joins TRBV29-1 to TRBJ1-1, with unresolved D. V lost 5 bases and J 1 base, leaving 8 bases between the germline ends. CDR1 is SQVTM and CDR2 is ANQGSEA in the germline V gene. The CDR3 runs to 12 residues. The CDR3 is CSVMRSNTEAFF. The CDR3 DNA is TGCAGCGTTATGAGATCGAACACTGAAGCTTTCTTT.

As to this clone: The same CDR3 is also encoded by other DNA sequences in this sample. The chain is built from TRBV28 and TRBJ2-7, with D perhaps TRBD1 or TRBD2 (5 bases each). V dropped 6 bases and J dropped 6 bases, with 21 bases sitting between them. There are 15 residues in the CDR3. The germline V gene encodes CDR1 MDHEN and CDR2 SYDVKM. Written as DNA, the CDR3 is TGTGCCAGCAGCCTGGACCCGGGGACCCCCCGCGAGCAGTACTTC. This sequence encodes CASSLDPGTPREQYF.

The chain carries TRBV19 and TRBJ1-1, with D possibly TRBD1 on 6 matching bases. Trimming pared 7 bases from V and 3 bases from J, leaving 15 bases between. The germline gives CDR1 LNHDA, CDR2 SQIVND (reference sequence). The CDR3 has 14 residues. CDR3 DNA: TGTGCCAGTAAGGAAACGGGGGGGCACACTGAAGCTTTCTTT. It codes for CASKETGGHTEAFF.

The CDR3 region has the DNA TGCAGCGCTTTGCTGATAGGCGGCAATCAGCCCCAGCATTTT. Protein product: CSALLIGGNQPQHF. The chain employs TRBV29-1 and TRBJ1-5; D gene ambiguous. The CDR3 has 14 amino acids. Germline V lookup: CDR1 SQVTM, CDR2 ANQGSEA. Trimming pared 7 bases from V and 2 bases from J, leaving 15 bases between.

The rearrangement joins TRBV7-3 to TRBJ1-6; D perhaps matches TRBD1 (6 bases). CDR1 and CDR2 (germline): SGHTA, FQGTGA. The CDR3 extends over 17 amino acids. V lost 1 base to trimming and J lost 7 bases, with 17 bases between them. The CDR3 region has the DNA TGTGCCAGCAGCTTAAGGGCCGGGGGCAAAAAGAATTCACCCCTCCACTTT. It is translated as CASSLRAGGKKNSPLHF.

The chain employs TRBV28 and TRBJ2-1, with TRBD1 matching 8 bases. V gave up 2 bases and J gave up 4 bases; unmatched junction bases: 10. The CDR3 contains 17 residues. CDR1 and CDR2 (germline): MDHEN, SYDVKM. CDR3 sequence reads: CASSLGAGTGSYNEQFF. In nucleotides, the CDR3 is TGTGCCAGCAGTTTAGGGGCCGGGACAGGTAGTTACAATGAGCAGTTCTTC. The complete variable domain, with remaining parts taken from reference TRBV28 and TRBJ2-1, reads DVKVTQSSRYLVKRTGEKVFLECVQDMDHENMFWYRQDPGLGLRLIYFSYDVKMKEKGDIPEGYSVSREKKERFSLILESASTNQTSMYLCASSLGAGTGSYNEQFFGPGTRLTVL.

V is TRBV5-1 and J is TRBJ2-5; 7 bases are shared with TRBD1. V shed 4 bases, J shed 0 bases, and the junction held 9 bases outside the gene matches. CDR1 is SGHRS, CDR2 YFSETQ, per germline. There are 16 residues in the CDR3. In DNA, the CDR3 is TGCGCCAGCAGCCCAATGGACAGGACCTACCAAGAGACCCAGTACTTC. This translates into CASSPMDRTYQETQYF.

The rearrangement uses TRBV25-1 and TRBJ2-3; 11 bases are shared with TRBD2. V dropped 4 bases and J dropped 1; count of bases not matched to a gene: 7. Germline V gives CDR1 MGHDK, CDR2 SYGVNS. The CDR3 runs 17 residues. CDR3 residues: CASSGGLAEVRTDTQYF. The CDR3 DNA reads as TGTGCCAGCAGTGGGGGACTAGCGGAAGTTCGCACAGATACGCAGTATTTT.

The rearrangement uses TRBV10-2 and TRBJ1-2; 10 nucleotides align to TRBD1. The J segment lost 5 bases and the V segment lost 8 bases, leaving 8 bases of the junction unmatched. The CDR3 has 14 residues. Germline CDR1 reads WSHSY; CDR2 reads SAAADI. Here the CDR3 reads CASGDRGRTYGYTF. DNA for the CDR3: TGCGCCAGCGGGGACAGGGGCCGCACTTATGGCTACACCTTC.

The chain joins TRBV11-2 to TRBJ2-1, with 8 bases aligning to TRBD2. CDR1 and CDR2 (germline): SGHAT, FQNNGV. This CDR3 region has 15 residues. With 6 bases clipped from V and 3 bases from J, the junction kept 7 bases outside the gene matches. The CDR3 reads CASSVTSGDYNEQFF. DNA for the CDR3: TGTGCCAGCAGTGTAACTAGCGGAGACTACAATGAGCAGTTCTTC.

As to this clone: The junction departs from the called germline gene at one end, perhaps through a read error. The chain joins TRBV14 to TRBJ2-2, with D hard to call. The CDR3 has 14 amino acids. Germline V gives CDR1 SGHDN, CDR2 FVKESK. CDR3 coding DNA: TGTGCCAGCACCCAAGCAAGGAACACCGGGGAGCTGTTTTTT. This gives the protein CASTQARNTGELFF.

V gene TRBV27 combines with J gene TRBJ2-2; D is ambiguous. Trimming took 2 bases from V and 7 from J, leaving 2 bases between them. This CDR3 has 11 residues. Germline CDR1 is MNHEY and CDR2 is SMNVEV (reference sequence). CDR3 DNA: TGTGCCAGCAGTTTACTCGGGGAGCTGTTTTTT. Its translation: CASSLLGELFF.

The gene calls are TRBV29-1 and TRBJ2-1; TRBD2 matches 12 bases. Trimming took 4 bases from V and 1 from J; bases not matched to a gene: 5. Germline CDR1 SQVTM, CDR2 ANQGSEA. This CDR3 is built from 16 residues. CDR3 nucleotides: TGCAGCGTTGGGGGGACTAGCGGGTTTTCCTACAATGAGCAGTTCTTC. Encoded protein: CSVGGTSGFSYNEQFF.

The chain is built from TRBV7-2 and TRBJ2-1, with 9 bases fitting TRBD2. The CDR3 spans 14 residues. In germline, CDR1 is SGHTA, CDR2 FQGNSA. V dropped 6 bases and J dropped 8; count of bases not matched to a gene: 8. CDR3 nucleotide sequence: TGTGCCAGCAGGGTTAGCGGGAGTAGAGATGAGCAGTTCTTC. Translating gives CASRVSGSRDEQFF.

The chain is built from TRBV30 and TRBJ1-6; tentative D call: TRBD1 (5 bases). The CDR3 spans 14 residues. V was clipped by 4 bases and J by 8 bases, with 15 bases between them. CDR1 is GTSNPN, CDR2 SVGIG, per germline (reference sequence). DNA of the CDR3: TGTGCCTGGAATGGACGCGGCAGGGATTCACCCCTCCACTTT. The encoded protein is CAWNGRGRDSPLHF.